This TCR beta chain came from a study of beta chain features in type 1 diabetes (dated by TCRdb to 2017 to 2018). As for the study more broadly: Patients and healthy donors did not differ in mean age, gender distribution, total cell number or subset yield. A total of roughly 98,000,000 sorted cells were examined across all samples, and a strong correlation was observed between cell number per subset and RNA yield. The study compared TCRB repertoires of sorted circulating CD4+ T cell subsets between recently diagnosed type 1 diabetes patients and matched healthy donors. Regulatory and stem cell-like memory subsets were isolated from only 8 patients and roughly eight healthy donors, whereas naive and central memory subsets came from all 28 donors. The paper's findings and limits, for the study overall: Because cDNA rather than genomic DNA was sequenced, highly expressing activated cells could have been over-represented, although no difference in activation and CD3 levels was found between groups. Naive, central memory and regulatory TCRB repertoires appeared more similar among patients than among healthy donors. PCR may preferentially amplify shorter templates, but because patient and control samples were amplified and corrected together, any resulting skew would affect both groups equally. Patients with type 1 diabetes made fewer insertions and deleted more nucleotides at VDJ recombination sites, implying thymic rearrangement abnormalities. A moderate but significant shortening of TCRB CDR3 length was observed in type 1 diabetes patients in all four CD4+ subsets. HLA sub-analyses involved small numbers of individuals, so any influence of HLA type on TCRB rearrangement remained unresolved.

From each donor, a single peripheral blood sample of about 100 mL on average was drawn into heparinised tubes. Naive, central memory, regulatory and stem cell-like memory CD4+ T cells were sorted on a BD FACSAria II using a panel including CD45RO, CCR7, CD25, CD127, CD95 and CD27. A purity above 95% was achieved for all sorted populations. PBMCs were isolated immediately by Lymphoprep density gradient centrifugation and stained directly without culture. To minimize batch effects, samples were stained and sorted in pairs, one healthy donor with one patient per experiment. This clone showed up just a few times. Its recognized antigen is unknown. Base quality data are lacking; no much larger clone is found one base away. Counted from cysteine to phenylalanine, this CDR3 has 15 amino acids. This entry keeps only the CDR3 DNA: 45 bases, framed from base 1. V and J lose 2 bases and 4 bases, and a span of 13 bases separates them. For CDR1 and CDR2, the germline V gene lists SGHRS and YFSETQ.

The entire amount of isolated RNA was reverse transcribed using the High Capacity cDNA Reverse Transcription Kit, so the sequenced TCRB transcripts were expressed ones. Naive, central memory and regulatory T cell samples underwent deep immunoSEQ sequencing, averaging about 3.57 million total reads per sample. Sorted cells were lysed in RLT buffer and RNA was extracted with DNase-treated RNeasy Micro or Mini kits, depending on cell number. Each cell subset was processed on its own to prevent cross-contamination, while patient and healthy donor samples were processed together. The immunoSEQ multiplex PCR was used to amplify TCRB sequences from cDNA, yielding 87-bp fragments that span the CDR3 region. Sequencing of the amplicons was done on the Illumina HiSeq platform. For the original study's pipeline: Synthetic template baselines were used to correct PCR bias computationally, reads within Hamming distance 2 were collapsed, and singletons that could not be merged were discarded. Reads were aligned against IMGT so that V, D and J genes, CDR3 length and insertions or deletions at six rearrangement sites could be assigned. Within each subset, clonotype counts were normalized to the number of sorted cells before true diversity and Gini coefficients were calculated with the tcR R package. The overlap coefficient, calculated on TCRB nucleotide sequences, was used to measure repertoire sharing. Out-of-frame TCRB sequences from naive cells were analyzed as a proxy for the pre-selection repertoire. The clones in this table, taken by TCRdb from immuneACCESS, are in-frame only. Not every clone is retained; where verified, under half of the shortfall comes from an unresolved V gene, and the cause of the rest is unknown. The V and J calls and clone size come from that table; D and trimming were worked out from the DNA. This sample is represented by over 200,000 clones; roughly a tenth of them were singletons. About 0.018% of the sample is held by the ten biggest clonotypes.

The chain was built from TRBV5-1 and TRBJ2-1; matching of 6 bases hints at TRBD1 as the D gene. The sample consisted of naive CD4+ T cells from blood. This sample's cell subset or site label indicates: true naive CD4+ T cells. The receptor comes from a man aged 25 to 45 with type 1 diabetes. CDR3 sequence: CASSFDPGQYNEQFF. Read as DNA, the sequence is TGCGCCAGCAGCTTTGACCCTGGACAGTACAATGAGCAGTTCTTC. The CDR3, completed at both ends by the reference TRBV5-1 and TRBJ2-1 genes, gives the full variable domain KAGVTQTPRYLIKTRGQQVTLSCSPISGHRSVSWYQQTPGQGLQFLFEYFSETQRNKGNFPGRFSGRQFSNSRSEMNVSTLELGDSALYLCASSFDPGQYNEQFFGPGTRLTVL.